Reported below is one T cell receptor beta chain. CDR1 LGHDT and CDR2 YNNKEL come from the germline V gene (reference sequence). V was clipped by 1 base and J by 1 base, with 14 bases between them. This CDR3 has 17 residues. The assay was immunoSEQ multiplex PCR, and TCRdb's table has in-frame clones only and misses some. The table lists about 400,000 clones, around 90% of them singletons, with about 2.1% in the top ten. The data were obtained in a study of blood T cell repertoires in COVID-19. Study-wide background: Donors in the United States, Italy and Spain gave samples during acute or convalescent COVID-19. T cells, B-cell-depleted T cells, or PBMCs provided the cDNA or gDNA that served as material.

The study recruited people aged roughly 18 to 89 years across roughly 25 US areas. In assigning cohorts, the study relied on participant-reported clinical history. The origin of this receptor is a woman in her thirties or forties with acute COVID-19. Input material: PBMCs or T cells enriched from blood (not recorded which). V gene TRBV3-1 (or the pseudogene TRBV3-2) combines with J gene TRBJ2-1; the D gene is possibly TRBD1 (5 bases). The CDR3 nucleotides are TGTGCCAGCAGCCAAGTAGCAGGGATATCGTCCTACAATGAGCAGTTCTTC. Protein product: CASSQVAGISSYNEQFF.